These T cell receptor beta chains were read from a single sample in a study of OX40 agonist ivuxolimab in advanced cancers. Method: immunoSEQ multiplex PCR; TCRdb's copy keeps in-frame clones and lacks some. There are tens of thousands of clones in the sample; roughly 84% occur only once, and roughly 32% lies in the top ten. Sequenced here: CD4+ or CD8+ T cells sorted from blood, sampled in a trial of the OX40 agonist ivuxolimab. These TCRs come from an adult with an advanced solid tumor such as melanoma, head and neck, liver or kidney cancer. The CDR3 runs from the conserved cysteine through the conserved F or W. The D gene is left open where the match is weak. Clone size is given for some rows only: seen once, a few or many times, or a class if the clone is expanded.

v_call	d_call	clone_size	j_call	cdr3_aa	cdr3_nt
TRBV9	.	.	TRBJ1-1	CASSDQDGVNTEAFF	TGTGCCAGCAGCGACCAGGATGGGGTGAACACTGAAGCTTTCTTT
TRBV7-2	.	.	TRBJ2-3	CASSLDIDQATDTQYF	TGTGCCAGCAGCTTAGATATCGACCAGGCCACAGATACGCAGTATTTT
TRBV6-4	.	.	TRBJ1-2	CASSEVPAGDGYTF	TGTGCCAGCAGTGAGGTACCTGCGGGGGATGGCTACACCTTC
TRBV7-1	.	.	TRBJ2-1	CASSSRDWGDNEQFF	TGTGCCAGCAGCTCCCGGGACTGGGGAGACAATGAGCAGTTCTTC
TRBV5-1	.	.	TRBJ2-7	CASSLTGYNEQYF	TGCGCCAGCAGCTTAACAGGGTACAACGAGCAGTACTTC
TRBV27	TRBD1	.	TRBJ2-7	CASSPGTGDYEQYF	TGTGCCAGCAGCCCCGGGACAGGGGACTACGAGCAGTACTTC
TRBV11-1	TRBD1	once	TRBJ1-6	CASSPTGTAGNSPLHF	TGTGCCAGCAGCCCAACCGGGACAGCCGGTAATTCACCCCTCCACTTT
TRBV2	.	.	TRBJ2-7	CASQTRDEQYF	TGTGCCAGCCAGACTAGAGACGAGCAGTACTTC
TRBV4-2	.	.	TRBJ2-1	CASSQDEVPAYNEQFF	TGTGCCAGCAGCCAAGATGAAGTTCCAGCTTACAATGAGCAGTTCTTC
TRBV5-6	.	few	TRBJ1-2	CASSLGGPYGYTF	TGTGCCAGCAGCTTGGGAGGGCCCTATGGCTACACCTTC
TRBV27	.	.	TRBJ2-7	CASRSGLEQYF	TGTGCCAGCAGATCTGGTCTCGAGCAGTACTTC
TRBV9	.	.	TRBJ1-5	CASSVGLGGSNQPQHF	TGTGCCAGCAGCGTAGGGCTTGGGGGCAGCAATCAGCCCCAGCATTTT
TRBV6-1	TRBD2	.	TRBJ2-7	CASSDPGLAQYEQYF	TGTGCCAGCAGTGACCCGGGACTAGCCCAGTACGAGCAGTACTTC
TRBV29-1	.	.	TRBJ2-2	CSVSGTPNTGELFF	TGCAGCGTCTCCGGGACACCTAACACCGGGGAGCTGTTTTTT
TRBV5-5	.	.	TRBJ2-7	CASSSRTAAYEQYF	TGTGCCAGCAGCTCCAGGACAGCAGCCTACGAGCAGTACTTC
TRBV28	TRBD1	.	TRBJ2-7	CASSTGRQGRYF	TGTGCCAGCAGCACGGGACGACAGGGGCGGTACTTC
TRBV7-9	.	.	TRBJ2-1	CASLATPYNEQFF	TGTGCCAGCCTAGCGACCCCCTACAATGAGCAGTTCTTC
TRBV9	TRBD2	.	TRBJ2-7	CASSAELLADPYEQYF	TGTGCCAGCAGCGCGGAGCTACTAGCGGACCCCTACGAGCAGTACTTC
TRBV27	TRBD2	few	TRBJ2-1	CASSLAGLARDEQFF	TGTGCCAGCAGTTTGGCGGGACTAGCGCGCGATGAGCAGTTCTTC
TRBV10-3	TRBD1	.	TRBJ2-6	CAISPGQVNSGANVLTF	TGTGCCATCAGTCCGGGACAGGTAAATTCTGGGGCCAACGTCCTGACTTTC
TRBV7-7	TRBD2	.	TRBJ2-1	CASSHGTSGRNEQFF	TGTGCCAGCAGCCACGGGACTAGCGGGAGAAATGAGCAGTTCTTC
TRBV27	.	.	TRBJ1-2	CASSPSWGGIDYGYTF	TGTGCCAGCAGTCCTTCTTGGGGAGGAATCGACTATGGCTACACCTTC
TRBV9	TRBD2	.	TRBJ2-1	CASSVEAGSSYNEQFF	TGTGCCAGCAGCGTAGAAGCGGGGAGCTCCTACAATGAGCAGTTCTTC
TRBV13	TRBD1	.	TRBJ1-4	CASSLRGLNEKLFF	TGTGCCAGCAGCTTAAGGGGGCTGAATGAAAAACTGTTTTTT
TRBV4-1	TRBD2	once	TRBJ2-5	CASSQDRDTGGTQYF	TGCGCCAGCAGCCAAGATCGTGACACGGGAGGGACCCAGTACTTC
TRBV23-1	.	many	TRBJ1-5	CASSQSRPQRQPQHF	TGCGCCAGCAGTCAATCCAGACCGCAACGGCAGCCCCAGCATTTT
TRBV19	.	.	TRBJ2-1	CASSMRGYEQFF	TGTGCCAGTAGTATGAGGGGCTATGAGCAGTTCTTC
TRBV7-9	TRBD1	few	TRBJ1-2	CASSQTTGLRGYTF	TGTGCCAGCAGCCAAACGACAGGGTTGAGAGGCTACACCTTC
TRBV19	TRBD1	.	TRBJ1-2	CASSIAWTGGEKFGYTF	TGTGCCAGTAGTATAGCTTGGACAGGGGGCGAGAAATTCGGCTACACCTTC
TRBV9	.	.	TRBJ2-5	CASSPRGGETQYF	TGTGCCAGCAGCCCCCGAGGGGGGGAGACCCAGTACTTC
TRBV5-4	.	.	TRBJ2-5	CASSLRRHQETQYF	TGTGCCAGCAGCTTGAGGCGGCACCAAGAGACCCAGTACTTC
TRBV5-2	.	.	TRBJ1-2	CASTYGYTF	TGTGCCAGCACCTATGGCTACACCTTC
TRBV2	TRBD1	.	TRBJ1-5	CASRPGQGFANQPQHF	TGTGCCAGCAGACCGGGACAGGGGTTTGCTAATCAGCCCCAGCATTTT
TRBV9	TRBD1	.	TRBJ1-3	CASSEGRDRGESGNTIYF	TGTGCCAGCAGCGAGGGCCGGGACAGGGGGGAATCTGGAAACACCATATATTTT
TRBV5-4	TRBD1	.	TRBJ2-7	CASSLGDRGRIEQYF	TGTGCCAGCAGCTTGGGGGACAGGGGGCGCATAGAGCAGTACTTC
TRBV6-5	.	.	TRBJ1-6	CASSYSEGDSPLHF	TGTGCCAGCAGTTACTCGGAGGGGGATTCACCCCTCCACTTT
TRBV19	TRBD2	.	TRBJ2-7	CASSIERESPYEQYF	TGTGCCAGTAGTATTGAGCGGGAGAGTCCCTACGAGCAGTACTTC
TRBV5-6	TRBD1	.	TRBJ2-2	CASSPSRRDRGYPGELFF	TGTGCCAGCAGCCCAAGTCGCCGGGACAGGGGGTACCCCGGGGAGCTGTTTTTT
TRBV7-9	TRBD1	.	TRBJ2-5	CASSLASAGTGRETQYF	TGTGCCAGCAGCTTAGCCTCGGCGGGGACAGGGCGAGAGACCCAGTACTTC
TRBV7-9	TRBD1	.	TRBJ2-1	CASSPLRGQGKGEQFF	TGTGCCAGCAGCCCACTCCGAGGACAGGGGAAGGGGGAGCAGTTCTTC
TRBV11-3	.	once	TRBJ2-7	CASSLMGWDEQYF	TGTGCCAGCAGCTTAATGGGGTGGGACGAGCAGTACTTC
TRBV7-6	TRBD2	.	TRBJ2-3	CASSSSLAGTADTQYF	TGTGCCAGCAGCTCTTCACTAGCGGGAACCGCAGATACGCAGTATTTT
TRBV19	TRBD1	.	TRBJ2-2	CASTLSRGTGDTGELFF	TGTGCCAGTACCCTCTCCCGCGGGACAGGGGACACCGGGGAGCTGTTTTTT